This is a list of T cell receptor beta chains from one sample in a study of blood T cell repertoires in COVID-19. The table came from immunoSEQ multiplex PCR; TCRdb's copy has only in-frame clones and leaves some out. This table holds roughly 80,000 clones, 84% found once. The sample was peripheral blood. The receptors originated from a man aged 45-60 years with acute or convalescent COVID-19. Each CDR3 is given with its conserved first and last residue. The order of the fields is V gene, D gene, clone size, J gene, CDR3 DNA, CDR3 protein. A D gene is named only where the DNA matches it firmly. Clone size is stated in some rows and not others, as once, few, many or a class when expanded.

v_call: TRBV28; d_call: .; clone_size: .; j_call: TRBJ2-5; cdr3_nt: TGTGCCAGCAGTGGGGGGACCGCGGTGGGGGAGACCCAGTACTTC; cdr3_aa: CASSGGTAVGETQYF
v_call: TRBV11-2; d_call: .; clone_size: .; j_call: TRBJ1-1; cdr3_nt: TGTGCCAGCAGCCAGACCGGGTCGGAGACTGAAGCTTTCTTT; cdr3_aa: CASSQTGSETEAFF
v_call: TRBV28; d_call: .; clone_size: few; j_call: TRBJ1-3; cdr3_nt: TGTGCCAGCAGCCCCAGGGGAGACTATTCTGGAAACACCATATATTTT; cdr3_aa: CASSPRGDYSGNTIYF
v_call: TRBV10-3; d_call: .; clone_size: few; j_call: TRBJ1-5; cdr3_nt: TGTGCCATCAGTGACTCCAATCAGCCCCAGCATTTT; cdr3_aa: CAISDSNQPQHF
v_call: TRBV27; d_call: TRBD1; clone_size: .; j_call: TRBJ2-5; cdr3_nt: TGTGCCAGCAGTTCCTGGGGACAGGGGGCGCGTAGTGAGACCCAGTACTTC; cdr3_aa: CASSSWGQGARSETQYF
v_call: TRBV7-9; d_call: TRBD2; clone_size: .; j_call: TRBJ2-7; cdr3_nt: TGTGCCAGCAGCCTCAGCGGGGGAATATACGAGCAGTACTTC; cdr3_aa: CASSLSGGIYEQYF
v_call: TRBV28; d_call: TRBD1; clone_size: .; j_call: TRBJ1-2; cdr3_nt: TGTGCCAGCAGGGCATACTCCGGGACAGGGGCGCCATCTAACTATGGCTACACCTTC; cdr3_aa: CASRAYSGTGAPSNYGYTF
v_call: TRBV7-8; d_call: TRBD2; clone_size: .; j_call: TRBJ2-1; cdr3_nt: TGTGCCAGCAGCTTGCGACTAGCGGGGTCTTATGGTGAGCAGTTCTTC; cdr3_aa: CASSLRLAGSYGEQFF
v_call: TRBV30; d_call: TRBD2; clone_size: .; j_call: TRBJ2-1; cdr3_nt: TGTGCCTGGTCGAGCGGGGGGGAGCAGTTCTTC; cdr3_aa: CAWSSGGEQFF
v_call: TRBV3-1/TRBV3-2; d_call: .; clone_size: .; j_call: TRBJ2-3; cdr3_nt: TGTGCCAGCAGCCAAGATGGCACAGGGATCTGGGTCCCTTTAGGCACAGATACGCAGTATTTT; cdr3_aa: CASSQDGTGIWVPLGTDTQYF
v_call: TRBV9; d_call: TRBD1; clone_size: .; j_call: TRBJ1-2; cdr3_nt: TGTGCCAGCAGCCTCGGACAGGGGAGCTATGGCTACACCTTC; cdr3_aa: CASSLGQGSYGYTF
v_call: TRBV29-1; d_call: TRBD1; clone_size: .; j_call: TRBJ1-2; cdr3_nt: TGCAGCGGTCGACAGGGAGACTATGGCTACACCTTC; cdr3_aa: CSGRQGDYGYTF
v_call: TRBV6-6; d_call: TRBD1; clone_size: .; j_call: TRBJ2-7; cdr3_nt: TGTGCCAGCAGTTACTCGGAGGGACAGGCCAACTACGAGCAGTACTTC; cdr3_aa: CASSYSEGQANYEQYF
v_call: TRBV9; d_call: TRBD1; clone_size: .; j_call: TRBJ2-1; cdr3_nt: TGTGCCGGCAGGGGGCCGAACAATGAGCAGTTCTTC; cdr3_aa: CAGRGPNNEQFF
v_call: TRBV3-1/TRBV3-2; d_call: .; clone_size: .; j_call: TRBJ2-7; cdr3_nt: TGTGCCAGCAGCGTTGGGCCAAGCTCCTACGAGCAGTACTTC; cdr3_aa: CASSVGPSSYEQYF
v_call: TRBV3-1/TRBV3-2; d_call: TRBD1; clone_size: .; j_call: TRBJ1-2; cdr3_nt: TGTGCCAGCAGCCGATGGACAGGGCTTAACTATGGCTACACCTTC; cdr3_aa: CASSRWTGLNYGYTF
v_call: TRBV2; d_call: .; clone_size: .; j_call: TRBJ1-1; cdr3_nt: TGTGCCAGCAGTGAAATTTGGGCGGACAGAGAAGCTTTCTTT; cdr3_aa: CASSEIWADREAFF
v_call: TRBV14; d_call: TRBD2; clone_size: .; j_call: TRBJ2-7; cdr3_nt: TGTGCCAGCAGCCCGGGACTAGCGGCAGGATCCTACGAGCAGTACTTC; cdr3_aa: CASSPGLAAGSYEQYF